This T cell receptor beta chain originates from a study of Ad26.COV2.S vaccination and SARS-CoV-2 variants. Sequencing used immunoSEQ multiplex PCR; TCRdb keeps in-frame clones, though not all of them. Found here are under 150,000 clones, 80% to 90% of them singletons; the top ten hold 4.5% to 6%. On this clone itself: Its target is unknown.

Trimming at V came to 6 bases and at J to 8 bases, leaving 2 bases not matched to a gene. The CDR3 consists of 13 residues. The study, taken as a whole, reports: It was reported that spike-specific CD8+ and CD4+ T cell responses were substantially broad after vaccination. Overall T cell responses may have been underestimated by the analyses of TCR breadth and depth.

This sequence originates from a human donor who had recovered from COVID-19. This material consisted of peripheral blood, taken after recovery from COVID-19. V gene TRBV12-3 or TRBV12-4 combines with J gene TRBJ1-6, with 9 bases matching TRBD1. The CDR3 protein is CASSRDRDSPLHF. CDR3 DNA: TGTGCCAGCAGCCGGGACAGGGATTCACCCCTCCACTTT.